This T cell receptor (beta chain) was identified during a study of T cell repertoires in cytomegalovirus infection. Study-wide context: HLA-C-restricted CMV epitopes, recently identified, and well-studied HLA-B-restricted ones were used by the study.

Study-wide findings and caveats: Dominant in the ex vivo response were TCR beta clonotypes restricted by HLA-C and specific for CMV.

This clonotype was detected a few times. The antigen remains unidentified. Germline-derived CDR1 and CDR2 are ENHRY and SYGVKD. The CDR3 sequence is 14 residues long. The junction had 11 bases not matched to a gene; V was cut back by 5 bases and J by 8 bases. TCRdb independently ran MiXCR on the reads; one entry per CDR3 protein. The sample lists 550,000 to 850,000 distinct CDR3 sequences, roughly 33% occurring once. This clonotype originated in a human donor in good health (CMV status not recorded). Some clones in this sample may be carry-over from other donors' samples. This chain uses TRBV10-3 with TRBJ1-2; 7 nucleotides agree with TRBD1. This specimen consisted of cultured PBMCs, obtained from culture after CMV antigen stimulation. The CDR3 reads CAISPQGGPQGYTF. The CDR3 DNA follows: TGTGCCATCAGTCCTCAAGGGGGCCCACAAGGCTACACCTTC.